This is a list of T cell receptor beta chains from one sample in a study of cytomegalovirus exposure and HLA in healthy donors. Using immunoSEQ multiplex PCR, the repertoire was profiled, and TCRdb retains in-frame clones only, with some absent. The sample has approximately 110,000 clones, 70% to 85% seen once. The sequenced sample consisted of PBMCs. Every receptor here comes from a woman in her late teens or twenties in good health and CMV-seronegative. Each CDR3 is given with its conserved first and last residue. Fields, in order: D gene, J gene, V gene, CDR3 length, clone size, CDR3 protein, CDR3 DNA. A D gene is named only where the DNA matches it firmly. Size values are once, few and many counts, or a class for expanded clones, and some rows have none.

>TRBD2|TRBJ2-1|TRBV28|14|.
CASIRLAGTHEQFF
TGTGCCAGCATAAGGCTAGCGGGAACACATGAGCAGTTCTTC
>TRBD2|TRBJ2-1|TRBV4-3|15|.
CASSQERGYLSEQFF
TGCGCCAGCAGCCAAGAGCGGGGGTACCTAAGTGAGCAGTTCTTC
>TRBD1|TRBJ1-2|TRBV14|16|.
CASSQAGGSGLYGYTF
TGTGCCAGCAGCCAGGCAGGGGGTTCCGGCCTCTATGGCTACACCTTC
>TRBD1|TRBJ1-5|TRBV6-5|14|.
CASRRQGSSTAQHF
TGTGCCAGCAGGAGACAGGGCTCCTCGACGGCCCAGCATTTT
>.|TRBJ1-4|TRBV12-5|13|few
CASGLATLEKLFF
TGTGCTAGTGGTTTGGCGACTCTAGAAAAACTGTTTTTT
>.|TRBJ1-5|TRBV28|11|.
CASSSSQPQHF
TGTGCCAGCAGTTCTAGTCAGCCCCAGCATTTT
>TRBD1|TRBJ2-7|TRBV7-6|13|few
CASSRQGSYEQYF
TGTGCCAGCAGCCGACAGGGATCCTACGAGCAGTACTTC
>TRBD1|TRBJ1-5|TRBV4-1|14|.
CASSQRQGNQPQHF
TGCGCCAGCAGCCAGAGACAGGGGAATCAGCCCCAGCATTTT
>TRBD1|TRBJ1-4|TRBV11-1|15|.
CASSFGDRGGEKLFF
TGTGCCAGCAGCTTCGGGGACAGGGGCGGCGAAAAACTGTTTTTT
>.|TRBJ2-7|TRBV5-1|13|.
CASSLRGSYEQYF
TGCGCCAGCAGCTTGAGGGGGAGCTACGAGCAGTACTTC
>TRBD1|TRBJ2-1|TRBV28|14|.
CASSPTGGRDEQFF
TGTGCCAGCAGCCCTACAGGGGGACGTGATGAGCAGTTCTTC
>.|TRBJ1-6|TRBV28|15|.
CASVQGGEYNSPLHF
TGTGCCAGCGTACAGGGAGGGGAATATAATTCACCCCTCCACTTT
>.|TRBJ1-4|TRBV12-2|14|.
CASRPGGVCEKLFF
TGTGCAAGTCGCCCGGGGGGGGTATGTGAAAAACTGTTTTTT
>TRBD1|TRBJ1-1|TRBV18|16|.
CASSLRTGAMNTEAFF
TGTGCCAGCTCACTTAGGACAGGGGCCATGAACACTGAAGCTTTCTTT
>.|TRBJ1-1|TRBV6-1|12|.
CASTPENTEAFF
TGTGCCAGCACCCCAGAGAACACTGAAGCTTTCTTT
>TRBD1|TRBJ2-7|TRBV7-9|18|.
CASSLGQGRRGGSYEQYF
TGTGCCAGCAGCCTGGGACAGGGGAGGAGAGGAGGTTCCTACGAGCAGTACTTC
>.|TRBJ2-1|TRBV4-2|16|.
CASSQEPGSSYNEQFF
TGTGCCAGCAGCCAAGAACCGGGAAGCTCCTACAATGAGCAGTTCTTC
>TRBD1|TRBJ2-5|TRBV6-5|15|once
CASSFDQGARETQYF
TGTGCCAGCAGTTTCGATCAGGGGGCGCGGGAGACCCAGTACTTC
>.|TRBJ1-5|TRBV7-9|16|.
CASSLESGWGNQPQHF
TGTGCCAGCAGCTTAGAATCGGGGTGGGGCAATCAGCCCCAGCATTTT
>.|TRBJ1-3|TRBV27|15|.
CASSSGSVSGNTIYF
TGTGCCAGCAGTTCCGGGTCCGTCTCTGGAAACACCATATATTTT
>.|TRBJ1-4|TRBV5-4|13|.
CASSLRENEKLFF
TGTGCCAGCAGCTTGCGGGAAAATGAAAAACTGTTTTTT
>TRBD1|TRBJ2-2|TRBV6-6|16|.
CASSLPPGQSTGELFF
TGTGCCAGCAGTTTACCCCCGGGACAGTCCACCGGGGAGCTGTTTTTT